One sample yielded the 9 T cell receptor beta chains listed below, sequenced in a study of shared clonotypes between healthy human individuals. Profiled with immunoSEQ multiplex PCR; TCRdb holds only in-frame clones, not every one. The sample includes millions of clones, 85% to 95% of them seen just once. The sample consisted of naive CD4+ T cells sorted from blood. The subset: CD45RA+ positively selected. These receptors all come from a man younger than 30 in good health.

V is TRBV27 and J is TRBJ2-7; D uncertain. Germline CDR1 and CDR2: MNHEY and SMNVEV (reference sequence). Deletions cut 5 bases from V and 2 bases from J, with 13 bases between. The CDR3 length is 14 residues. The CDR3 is CASSLLTNPYEQYF. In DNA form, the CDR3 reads TGTGCCAGCAGTCTCCTGACGAATCCCTACGAGCAGTACTTC.

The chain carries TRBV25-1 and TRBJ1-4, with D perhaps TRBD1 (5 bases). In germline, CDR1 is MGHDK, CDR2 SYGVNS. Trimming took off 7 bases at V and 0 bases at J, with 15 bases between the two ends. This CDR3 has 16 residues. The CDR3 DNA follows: TGTGCCAGCACCGCGGCGGGGGAGGCAACTAATGAAAAACTGTTTTTT. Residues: CASTAAGEATNEKLFF.

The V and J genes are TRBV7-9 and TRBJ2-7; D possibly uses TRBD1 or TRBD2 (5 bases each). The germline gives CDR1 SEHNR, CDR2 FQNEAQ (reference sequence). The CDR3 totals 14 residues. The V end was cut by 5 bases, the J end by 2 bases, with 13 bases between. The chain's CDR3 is CASSPDLGAYEQYF. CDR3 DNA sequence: TGTGCCAGCAGCCCAGACCTGGGGGCCTACGAGCAGTACTTC.

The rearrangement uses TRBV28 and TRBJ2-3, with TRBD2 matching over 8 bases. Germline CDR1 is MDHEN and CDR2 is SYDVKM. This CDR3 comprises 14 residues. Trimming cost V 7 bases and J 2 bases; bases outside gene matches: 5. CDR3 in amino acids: CASTLAGTTDTQYF. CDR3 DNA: TGTGCCAGCACATTAGCGGGGACCACAGATACGCAGTATTTT.

CDR3 sequence (DNA): TGCGCCAGCAGCCAAAGGGCGGGAGTTTCCTACGAGCAGTACTTC. Protein product: CASSQRAGVSYEQYF. This chain joins TRBV4-1 and TRBJ2-7; 7 bases are a match to TRBD2. CDR1 and CDR2 (germline): MGHRA, YSYEKL. V trimming: 2 bases; J trimming: 1 base; junction bases outside the gene matches: 5. The length of the CDR3 is 15 residues.

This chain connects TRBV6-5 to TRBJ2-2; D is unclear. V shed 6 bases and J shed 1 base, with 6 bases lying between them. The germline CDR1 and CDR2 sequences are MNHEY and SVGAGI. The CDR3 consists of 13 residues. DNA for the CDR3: TGTGCCAGCAGGCAGGTGAACACCGGGGAGCTGTTTTTT. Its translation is CASRQVNTGELFF.

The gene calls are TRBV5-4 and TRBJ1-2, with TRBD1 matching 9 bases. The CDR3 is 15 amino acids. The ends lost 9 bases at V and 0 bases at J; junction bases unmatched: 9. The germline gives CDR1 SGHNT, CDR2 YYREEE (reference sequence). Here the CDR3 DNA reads TGTGCCACCAATAGAGGGACAGGGACTAACTATGGCTACACCTTC. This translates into CATNRGTGTNYGYTF. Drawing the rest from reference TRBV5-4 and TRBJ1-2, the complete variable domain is ETGVTQSPTHLIKTRGQQVTLRCSSQSGHNTVSWYQQALGQGPQFIFQYYREEENGRGNFPPRFSGLQFPNYSSELNVNALELDDSALYLCATNRGTGTNYGYTFGSGTRLTVV.

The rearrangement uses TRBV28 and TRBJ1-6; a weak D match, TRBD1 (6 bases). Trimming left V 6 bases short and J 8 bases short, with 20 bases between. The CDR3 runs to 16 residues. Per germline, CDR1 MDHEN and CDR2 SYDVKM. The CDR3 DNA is TGTGCCAGCAGCATTTTGCGGGCAGGGGACGATTCACCCCTCCACTTT. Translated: CASSILRAGDDSPLHF.

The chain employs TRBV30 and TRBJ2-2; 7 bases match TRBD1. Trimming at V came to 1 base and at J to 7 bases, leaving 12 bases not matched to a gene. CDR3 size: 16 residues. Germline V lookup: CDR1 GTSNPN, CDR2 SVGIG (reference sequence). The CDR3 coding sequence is TGTGCCTGGAGTGGAGACAGGGTCGGAATCGGCGGGGAGCTGTTTTTT. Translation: CAWSGDRVGIGGELFF.